This T cell receptor (beta chain) was sequenced during a study of blood T cell repertoires in COVID-19. In the study overall: The study drew acute and convalescent COVID-19 samples from the United States, Italy and Spain. T cells, B-cell-depleted T cells, or PBMCs provided the cDNA or gDNA that served as material.

Unmatched junction bases numbered 6, after V lost 4 bases and J lost 8 bases. Germline values: CDR1 SGDLS, CDR2 YYNGEE. The CDR3 is 14 amino acids. As handled by the study authors: Estimates of nucleated cell counts were drawn from the amplification of reference gene primers. Sequencing used immunoSEQ multiplex PCR; TCRdb keeps in-frame clones, though not all of them. The V and J calls and the clone size are those of that table, but D and trimming were determined from the DNA. This sample yields 100,000 to 120,000 clones, of which more than 80% are seen a single time; around 4.5% belongs to the top ten.

J is TRBJ1-4 and V is TRBV9; 9 bases line up with TRBD1. The receptor's source is a woman in her forties or fifties with acute or convalescent COVID-19. The material sequenced was peripheral blood. The CDR3: CASSLGQGGEKLFF. Here the CDR3 DNA reads TGTGCCAGCAGCCTGGGACAGGGTGGAGAAAAACTGTTTTTT.